What follows is one T cell receptor (beta chain) and its context. Its matching antigen is unknown. These data originate in a study of blood T cells in healthy people across ages. Study-level findings and limits: Donors of long life had a larger count of naive CD4+ cells and greater diversity than aged donors. Estimates of diversity drawn from one million T cells were considered underestimates.

Together with a sample-barcoded 5' primer, a J-beta primer mix was included in a second PCR lasting 7 to 11 cycles. TCRdb ran MiXCR on the 5' RACE reads and lists one entry per CDR3 protein. The sample comprises about 900,000 distinct CDR3 sequences, around 62% of which are singletons, and 28% rests with the top ten. Trimming pared 1 base from V and 3 bases from J, leaving 12 bases between. This CDR3 comprises 15 residues. Germline values: CDR1 MNHNS, CDR2 SASEGT. This TCR was recovered from a man younger than 40 in good health. Sequencing input: blood. This chain connects TRBV6-1 to TRBJ1-1, with D uncertain. The CDR3 DNA sequence: TGTGCCAGCAGTGAAGACTCGGGGAGGGACACTGAAGCTTTCTTT. Translated: CASSEDSGRDTEAFF.